These 32 T cell receptor beta chains were all obtained from the same sample, sequenced in a study of early T cells in non-severe SARS-CoV-2 infection. MiXCR, run by TCRdb on the 5' RACE reads, gives a single entry per CDR3 protein. Of 90,000 to 120,000 distinct CDR3 sequences in the sample, 11% are singletons; the top ten hold approximately 7.3%. The specimen sequenced was whole blood. These receptor sequences come from an adult who was a healthcare worker with PCR-confirmed SARS-CoV-2 infection or an uninfected control (not recorded which).

This chain uses TRBV7-2 with TRBJ1-2; 7 bases fit TRBD1. Germline V lookup: CDR1 SGHTA, CDR2 FQGNSA. With V trimmed by 4 bases and J by 4 bases, 6 bases remained unmatched. The CDR3 runs 14 residues. The CDR3 DNA sequence: TGTGCCAGCAGCTCTACCTACAGGGGCTATGGCTACACCTTC. It is translated as CASSSTYRGYGYTF.

This clonotype was counted between two and nine times. The V and J genes are TRBV7-2 and TRBJ2-7; 8 bases match TRBD2. Germline loops: CDR1 SGHTA, CDR2 FQGNSA. J lost 9 bases, V lost 5 bases, and 12 bases had no gene match. The CDR3 loop spans 14 amino acids. CDR3 nucleotide sequence: TGTGCCAGCAGCCAGCTAACGGGAGGGCCTAGGCAGTACTTC. Translating it yields CASSQLTGGPRQYF.

This clonotype was observed at least ten times. This sequence joins TRBV12-3 or TRBV12-4 and TRBJ2-5; 9 bases agree with TRBD1. Unmatched junction bases numbered 5, after V lost 4 bases and J lost 2 bases. CDR3 size: 15 residues. The CDR3 protein is CASSSTGGGQETQYF. The DNA for the CDR3 is TGTGCCAGCAGTTCAACAGGGGGCGGACAAGAGACCCAGTACTTC.

The chain recombines TRBV12-3 or TRBV12-4 with TRBJ2-7, with a tentative D call TRBD2 (5 bases). CDR3 length: 14 residues. The V end lost 0 bases, the J end lost 3 bases, and 9 bases lay between the germline ends. This chain's CDR3 is CASSLAGIGYEQYF. The CDR3 nucleotides are TGTGCCAGCAGTTTAGCCGGGATCGGCTACGAGCAGTACTTC.

The chain joins TRBV28 to TRBJ2-1, with no clear D. Per the germline V gene, CDR1 is MDHEN and CDR2 is SYDVKM. Trimming removed 4 bases at V and 7 bases at J, with 11 bases between. This CDR3 spans 13 amino acids. The CDR3 nucleotides are TGTGCCAGCAGTTACGTGGAGTGGAATGAGCAGTTCTTC. This translates into CASSYVEWNEQFF.

This clonotype was counted many times. The V call is TRBV21-1, the J call TRBJ2-1; the DNA was not compared with TRBD1, the D call given in the table. TRBV21-1 counts as a pseudogene. The CDR3 spans 16 residues. In nucleotides, the CDR3 is TGTGCCAGCAGCAGTAACCCTGGCGGGGCCTACAATGAGCAGTTCTTC. Protein sequence: CASSSNPGGAYNEQFF.

The V gene is TRBV6-1, the J gene TRBJ2-5; a possible D gene is TRBD2 (6 bases). Germline V gives CDR1 MNHNS, CDR2 SASEGT. This CDR3 has 14 residues. V was clipped by 0 bases and J by 6 bases, with 11 bases between them. The CDR3 region is CASSEATSQQTQYF. The CDR3 DNA sequence: TGTGCCAGCAGTGAAGCAACTAGCCAGCAGACCCAGTACTTC.

This clonotype came up a few times. CDR3 DNA sequence: TGTGCCAGCAGCTCCTCACAGGGGGCGAACCCCTACGAGCAGTACTTC. It yields the protein CASSSSQGANPYEQYF. This chain connects TRBV28 to TRBJ2-7, with TRBD1 identical over 9 bases. This CDR3 is 16 amino acids long. CDR1 is MDHEN, CDR2 SYDVKM, per germline. J lost 2 bases, V lost 6 bases, and 11 bases had no gene match. Complete variable domain (other parts from reference TRBV28 and TRBJ2-7): DVKVTQSSRYLVKRTGEKVFLECVQDMDHENMFWYRQDPGLGLRLIYFSYDVKMKEKGDIPEGYSVSREKKERFSLILESASTNQTSMYLCASSSSQGANPYEQYFGPGTRLTVT.

This clonotype was counted at least ten times. J is TRBJ2-1 and V is TRBV28; 8 nucleotides line up with TRBD2. Germline V gene lookup returns CDR1 MDHEN and CDR2 SYDVKM. The CDR3 is 13 residues long. J was trimmed by 9 bases and V by 5 bases; bases with no gene match: 6. Here the CDR3 reads CASSLRAGAEQFF. The CDR3 DNA reads as TGTGCCAGCAGTCTACGAGCGGGAGCTGAGCAGTTCTTC.

In the case of this clonotype: The junction shows a germline mismatch at one end, possibly a read error. The chain links TRBV15 to TRBJ2-2; either TRBD1 or TRBD2 may supply D (5 bases each). The V gene's germline CDR1 is LNHNV and CDR2 YYDKDF (reference sequence). There are 12 residues in the CDR3. This CDR3 is CATSTRQGEPFF. The CDR3 DNA is TGTGCCACCAGCACCAGGCAAGGGGAGCCGTTTTTT. Based on the CDR3 plus reference TRBV15 and TRBJ2-2, the full variable domain is DAMVIQNPRYQVTQFGKPVTLSCSQTLNHNVMYWYQQKSSQAPKLLFHYYDKDFNNEADTPDNFQSRRPNTSFCFLDIRSPGLGDTAMYLCATSTRQGEPFFGEGSRLTVL.

In DNA, the CDR3 is TGCGCCAGCAGTACTCGGCGGACAGGGACTTATCAGCCCCAGCATTTT. This encodes CASSTRRTGTYQPQHF. The gene calls are TRBV10-2 and TRBJ1-5; 8 nucleotides align to TRBD1. The CDR3 sequence is 16 residues long. The V gene's germline CDR1 is WSHSY and CDR2 SAAADI. V dropped 5 bases and J dropped 5; count of bases not matched to a gene: 11.

This clonotype was seen a few times. V and J are TRBV12-3 or TRBV12-4 and TRBJ2-3; D perhaps matches TRBD2 (5 bases). Trimming removed 2 bases at V and 0 bases at J, with 6 bases between. CDR3 length equals 14 residues. The CDR3 nucleotides read TGTGCCAGCAGTTTAACGGGGAGCACAGATACGCAGTATTTT. As protein: CASSLTGSTDTQYF.

The V call is TRBV28, the J call TRBJ2-7; 8 bases line up with TRBD2. Germline V gene lookup returns CDR1 MDHEN and CDR2 SYDVKM. The CDR3 has 14 residues. V lost 2 bases, J lost 2 bases, and 2 bases stayed unmatched. This chain's CDR3 is CASSLVAGTYEQYF. The CDR3 coding sequence is TGTGCCAGCAGTTTAGTAGCGGGAACCTACGAGCAGTACTTC.

The sample holds many counts of this clonotype. J is TRBJ2-1 and V is TRBV6-5; D is unclear. V lost 2 bases and J 0 bases, leaving 8 bases between the germline ends. The CDR3 loop spans 15 amino acids. Germline loops: CDR1 MNHEY, CDR2 SVGAGI. The CDR3 protein is CASSYALGSYNEQFF. The DNA of the CDR3 is TGTGCCAGCAGTTACGCCCTCGGCTCCTACAATGAGCAGTTCTTC.

The sample holds many counts of this clonotype. The chain employs TRBV30 and TRBJ1-1; D unclear. This CDR3 has 16 amino acids. Per germline, CDR1 GTSNPN and CDR2 SVGIG (reference sequence). V was shortened by 3 bases and J by 2 bases, with 19 bases between the two germline ends. The CDR3 spells CAWSVVAERPNTEAFF. The CDR3 nucleotides are TGTGCCTGGAGCGTGGTGGCCGAGCGCCCCAACACTGAAGCTTTCTTT.

This clonotype was observed a handful of times. This sequence joins TRBV24-1 and TRBJ2-3; D is undetermined. Germline V gene data show CDR1 as KGHDR and CDR2 as SFDVKD. V was trimmed by 0 bases and J by 2 bases, leaving 8 bases between them. CDR3 length: 15 amino acids. CDR3 in amino acids: CATSDLREDTDTQYF. DNA for the CDR3: TGTGCCACCAGTGATTTGAGGGAAGACACAGATACGCAGTATTTT.

This clonotype was picked up many times. The V call is TRBV6-5, the J call TRBJ2-1; 9 bases fit TRBD2. This CDR3 has 15 residues. Germline lookup yields CDR1 MNHEY and CDR2 SVGAGI. V gave up 5 bases and J gave up 2 bases; unmatched junction bases: 4. The CDR3 region has the DNA TGTGCCAGCAGTCTAAAGCGGGGGGCCTACAATGAGCAGTTCTTC. As protein: CASSLKRGAYNEQFF.

In this sample, this clonotype turned up many times. This chain uses TRBV28 with TRBJ2-1; no reliable D call. V was shortened by 7 bases and J by 1 base, with 17 bases between the two germline ends. The CDR3 runs 16 residues. Per germline, CDR1 MDHEN and CDR2 SYDVKM. For the CDR3, the DNA is TGTGCCAGCACCAACAGCCGGGCGGTTTCCTACAATGAGCAGTTCTTC. It is translated as CASTNSRAVSYNEQFF.

This clonotype was found many times. This CDR3 reads CASSTPRDIENIQYF. The CDR3 DNA sequence: TGTGCCAGTAGTACCCCCCGGGACATTGAAAACATTCAGTACTTC. The chain employs TRBV19 and TRBJ2-4; possible D gene TRBD1, 6 bases. The germline gives CDR1 LNHDA, CDR2 SQIVND (reference sequence). This CDR3 is built from 15 residues. V dropped 4 bases and J dropped 5 bases, with 15 bases sitting between them. The variable domain in full, with the rest retrieved from reference TRBV19 and TRBJ2-4, is DGGITQSPKYLFRKEGQNVTLSCEQNLNHDAMYWYRQDPGQGLRLIYYSQIVNDFQKGDIAEGYSVSREKKESFPLTVTSAQKNPTAFYLCASSTPRDIENIQYFGAGTRLSVL.

This clonotype occurred many times. V is TRBV25-1 and J is TRBJ2-7; TRBD2 might be the D (5 bases). This CDR3 contains 11 residues. Trimming pared 4 bases from V and 6 bases from J, leaving 7 bases between. Germline CDR1 and CDR2: MGHDK and SYGVNS. The CDR3 coding sequence is TGTGCCAGCAGTGGAGGGTTCGAGCAGTACTTC. This encodes CASSGGFEQYF.

This clonotype showed up just a few times. V and J are TRBV6-2 or TRBV6-3 and TRBJ2-7; D is unclear. CDR1 is MNHEY, CDR2 SVGEGT, per germline. V lost 9 bases and J lost 7, with 19 bases in between. The CDR3 covers 13 residues. CDR3 nucleotide sequence: TGTGCCAGTTCTTTCGGGCTACCGGGTGAGCAGTACTTC. It yields the protein CASSFGLPGEQYF.

V is TRBV12-3 or TRBV12-4 and J is TRBJ2-7, with TRBD2 matching 8 bases. With V trimmed by 5 bases and J by 7 bases, 7 bases remained unmatched. This CDR3 is 13 amino acids long. The CDR3 region is CASSTGLVGEQYF. The CDR3 coding sequence is TGTGCCAGCAGTACGGGACTAGTGGGTGAGCAGTACTTC.

This clonotype came up many times. As DNA, the CDR3 is TGTGCCAGCAGCTCGACAGGCGACCCCTCCTACGAGCAGTACTTC. Translation: CASSSTGDPSYEQYF. The chain combines TRBV7-8 with TRBJ2-7; a weak D match, TRBD1 (6 bases). Trimming took 4 bases from V and 0 from J, leaving 13 bases between them. CDR3 length equals 15 residues. CDR1 is SGHVS and CDR2 is FQNEAQ in the germline V gene.

This clonotype was counted a few times. The chain employs TRBV28 and TRBJ2-7, with 10 positions matching TRBD2. Looked up from germline, CDR1 is MDHEN and CDR2 is SYDVKM. The CDR3 covers 15 residues. V trimming: 3 bases; J trimming: 7 bases; junction bases outside the gene matches: 9. The CDR3 coding sequence is TGTGCCAGCAGTTTCGTACTAGCGGGATTCTGGGAGCAGTACTTC. It yields the protein CASSFVLAGFWEQYF.

This rearrangement joins TRBV28 to TRBJ2-1; D may correspond to TRBD1 or TRBD2 (6 bases each). V lost 7 bases to trimming and J lost 6 bases, with 13 bases between them. The CDR3 runs 13 residues. CDR1 and CDR2 from the germline V gene are MDHEN and SYDVKM. This chain's CDR3 is CASIGGGGNEQFF. The CDR3 DNA follows: TGTGCCAGCATCGGGGGCGGCGGCAATGAGCAGTTCTTC.

There are a few counts of this clonotype. This chain connects TRBV29-1 to TRBJ1-4, with D possibly being TRBD1 (5 bases). V was pared by 1 base and J by 8 bases, with 11 bases between. The CDR3 runs to 13 residues. The germline V gene encodes CDR1 SQVTM and CDR2 ANQGSEA. The CDR3 sequence is CSVEVTKGEKLFF. The CDR3 bases are TGCAGCGTTGAAGTTACAAAGGGGGAAAAACTGTTTTTT. Using reference TRBV29-1 and TRBJ1-4 for the parts outside the CDR3, the full variable domain is SAVISQKPSRDICQRGTSLTIQCQVDSQVTMMFWYRQQPGQSLTLIATANQGSEATYESGFVIDKFPISRPNLTFSTLTVSNMSPEDSSIYLCSVEVTKGEKLFFGSGTQLSVL.

This clonotype has just a few counts. V usage is TRBV29-1 and J usage is TRBJ2-1; TRBD2 aligns across 9 bases. Germline V gives CDR1 SQVTM, CDR2 ANQGSEA. The CDR3 loop spans 12 amino acids. Trimming at V came to 4 bases and at J to 10 bases, leaving 5 bases not matched to a gene. This chain's CDR3 is CSVVRTSAEQFF. The CDR3 bases are TGCAGCGTTGTTAGGACTAGCGCCGAGCAGTTCTTC.

The V call is TRBV18, the J call TRBJ1-3, with D possibly TRBD1 on 6 matching bases. Per the germline V gene, CDR1 is KGHSH and CDR2 is LQKENI. The CDR3 is made up of 15 amino acids. V lost 5 bases and J lost 4, with 15 bases in between. CDR3 sequence (DNA): TGTGCCAGCTCAGTCCAACAGGGAATGGGAAACACCATATATTTT. This translates into CASSVQQGMGNTIYF.

This clonotype has at least ten counts. The V and J genes are TRBV20-1 and TRBJ2-7; no clear D. CDR3 length equals 13 residues. The germline CDR1 and CDR2 sequences are DFQATT and SNEGSKA (reference sequence). V lost 3 bases, J lost 0 bases, and 9 bases lay in between. The CDR3 sequence: CSARWRNSYEQYF. In DNA form, the CDR3 reads TGCAGTGCTAGGTGGCGGAACTCCTACGAGCAGTACTTC.

At least ten counts were recorded for this clonotype. This chain joins TRBV20-1 and TRBJ2-3; no reliable D call. The CDR3 has 13 residues. Germline V gene data show CDR1 as DFQATT and CDR2 as SNEGSKA (reference sequence). The ends were cut back, 5 bases at V and 6 bases at J, with 15 bases in the middle. For the CDR3, the DNA is TGCAGTGCTCCCCTTGACGGCCGGGATACGCAGTATTTT. It encodes CSAPLDGRDTQYF.

This clonotype was detected many times. This chain connects TRBV4-3 to TRBJ2-5; D remains unclear. CDR3 length: 15 amino acids. Germline CDR1 LGHNA, CDR2 YSLEER. The V gene lost 1 base and the J gene lost 5 bases, with 14 bases spanning the gap. The CDR3 is CASSQALGSAETQYF. CDR3 DNA sequence: TGCGCCAGCAGCCAAGCTTTAGGCAGCGCGGAGACCCAGTACTTC.

CDR3 DNA: TGTGCCAGCTCACCAGCATCCGGTAACTACGAGCAGTACTTC. It is translated as CASSPASGNYEQYF. The chain employs TRBV18 and TRBJ2-7; no definite D call. Germline loops: CDR1 KGHSH, CDR2 LQKENI. This CDR3 region has 14 residues. V lost 2 bases to trimming and J lost 3 bases, with 11 bases between them.